These 8 T cell receptor beta chains share one sample of origin, sequenced in a study of T-cell reconstitution after alpha-beta-depleted transplantation in children. Unique molecular identifiers tagged the TCRbeta library. TCRdb re-derived calls from the PCR reads in MiXCR, one entry per CDR3 protein. The sample consists of about 460,000 distinct CDR3 sequences, under 15% of them appearing once. The material was PBMCs from the stem cell graft donor, obtained from the stem cell graft. The receptors were gathered from a human donor who donated a stem cell graft to a child with combined immunodeficiency.

The rearrangement uses TRBV5-1 and TRBJ2-3; possibly TRBD1 or TRBD2 for D (5 bases each). Germline CDR1 is SGHRS and CDR2 is YFSETQ. Trimming left V 3 bases short and J 4 bases short, with 18 bases between. The CDR3 runs 16 residues. CDR3 loop: CASSSPDQGVADTQYF. The CDR3 DNA follows: TGCGCCAGCAGCTCCCCGGACCAGGGAGTGGCAGATACGCAGTATTTT.

This clonotype appeared many times. This chain uses TRBV5-6 with TRBJ2-1; weak D call: TRBD1 (6 bases). The CDR3 has 11 residues. Germline CDR1 reads SGHDT; CDR2 reads YYEEEE. Trimming left V 2 bases short and J 9 bases short, with 6 bases between. CDR3 DNA sequence: TGTGCCAGCAGCTTCAGGGGTGAGCAGTTCTTC. It encodes CASSFRGEQFF.

This clonotype has more than one count but fewer than ten. The chain carries TRBV6-1 and TRBJ2-7; TRBD2 aligns across 11 bases. Germline V CDR1 and CDR2: MNHNS, SASEGT. The CDR3 totals 15 residues. V gave up 9 bases and J gave up 6 bases; unmatched junction bases: 13. The DNA of the CDR3 is TGTGCCAGAATGACTAGCGGGAAGGCCCGGGGCGAGCAGTACTTC. This gives the protein CARMTSGKARGEQYF.

In this sample, this clonotype turned up once. The chain is built from TRBV29-1 and TRBJ2-1; TRBD2 aligns across 10 bases. V was pared by 0 bases and J by 7 bases, with 6 bases of the junction left unmatched. The CDR3 is made up of 15 amino acids. Germline values: CDR1 SQVTM, CDR2 ANQGSEA. CDR3 DNA sequence: TGCAGCGTTGAAGATCCGGGACTAGCGATTAATGAGCAGTTCTTC. This gives the protein CSVEDPGLAINEQFF.

This clonotype was detected many times. The chain employs TRBV6-2 or TRBV6-3 and TRBJ2-5; TRBD2 matches 13 bases. CDR1 and CDR2 from the germline V gene are MNHEY and SVGEGT. Trimming took 4 bases from V and 5 from J; bases not matched to a gene: 13. The CDR3 has 18 residues. The CDR3 loop is CASSSALGLAGLGETQYF. The CDR3, as DNA: TGTGCCAGCAGTTCCGCCCTGGGACTAGCGGGACTGGGGGAGACCCAGTACTTC.

This clonotype was seen a few times. The chain couples TRBV11-2 to TRBJ2-5, with 7 bases identical to TRBD2. In germline, CDR1 is SGHAT, CDR2 FQNNGV. This CDR3 is 16 amino acids long. V lost 5 bases, J lost 0 bases, and 9 bases stayed unmatched. Written as DNA, the CDR3 is TGTGCCAGCAGCCCCCCCAGCGGGGTGTACCAAGAGACCCAGTACTTC. The encoded protein is CASSPPSGVYQETQYF.

Regarding this clonotype: A much bigger clone sits one base away, suggesting this may be a read error. The V call is TRBV24-1, the J call TRBJ2-4, with 7 bases lining up with TRBD2. The CDR3 contains 20 residues. CDR1 and CDR2 (germline): KGHDR, SFDVKD. The CDR3 region has the DNA TGTGCCACCAGTGATTTGTGCCTAGCGGTTAGACTGGGGGGTAAAATCATTCAGTACTTC. Its translation: CATSDLCLAVRLGGKIIQYF.

The sample holds many counts of this clonotype. The V gene is TRBV7-2, the J gene TRBJ2-5; D unresolved. There are 14 residues in the CDR3. V was shortened by 5 bases and J by 4 bases, with 14 bases between the two germline ends. Germline loops: CDR1 SGHTA, CDR2 FQGNSA. The CDR3 here is CASSPRYGGETQYF. DNA for the CDR3: TGTGCCAGCAGCCCCCGTTACGGTGGAGAGACCCAGTACTTC.